The rows below give T cell receptor beta chains drawn from one sample of a study of blood T cell repertoires in COVID-19. Only in-frame clones appear in the TCRdb table, and some are missing; sequencing was by immunoSEQ multiplex PCR. The sample carries approximately 47,000 clones, roughly 88% recorded once. The sequencing input was peripheral blood. These receptors were collected from a human donor with active COVID-19. The donor label of this sample is uncertain. CDR3s include the opening cysteine and the closing phenylalanine or tryptophan. D genes are given only for firm matches. Some rows mark clone size as missing; the rest say once, few, many or name a class of expanded clone.

d_call j_call clone_size v_call cdr3_aa cdr3_nt
TRBD1 TRBJ2-2 - TRBV19 CASGGQGGTGELFF TGTGCCAGTGGGGGACAGGGAGGGACCGGGGAGCTGTTTTTT
- TRBJ2-3 - TRBV5-4 CATRRAGSRDTQYF TGTGCCACCCGGAGGGCAGGGTCGCGGGATACGCAGTATTTT
- TRBJ2-7 - TRBV30 CAWTWGGGQYF TGTGCCTGGACCTGGGGGGGCGGGCAGTACTTC
TRBD1 TRBJ2-7 - TRBV7-9 CASSIRTGGDEQYF TGTGCCAGCAGCATACGGACAGGCGGCGACGAGCAGTACTTC
- TRBJ1-5 - TRBV19 CASRSREDQPQHF TGTGCCAGTAGGTCCAGGGAGGATCAGCCCCAGCATTTT
- TRBJ1-6 - TRBV11-2 CASSSGVSLHF TGTGCCAGCAGCTCAGGGGTTTCCCTCCACTTT
TRBD1 TRBJ1-6 - TRBV9 CASSGPGTDASPLHF TGTGCCAGCAGCGGACCCGGGACAGACGCCTCACCCCTCCACTTT
- TRBJ2-3 - TRBV13 CASSLSPGGEDTQYF TGTGCCAGCAGCTTATCCCCCGGCGGGGAAGATACGCAGTATTTT
- TRBJ2-7 medium-sized TRBV4-1 CASSQDASKPHF TGCGCCAGCAGCCAAGATGCGTCCAAACCCCACTTC
- TRBJ2-7 - TRBV5-1 CASSLQAAYEQYF TGCGCCAGCAGCTTACAGGCCGCCTACGAGCAGTACTTC
- TRBJ2-2 - TRBV11-2 CASSLTVGNTGELFF TGTGCCAGCAGCTTAACGGTCGGGAACACCGGGGAGCTGTTTTTT
TRBD1 TRBJ1-6 - TRBV11-2 CASSLSGTGGQNSPLHF TGTGCCAGCAGCTTGTCAGGGACAGGGGGCCAAAATTCACCCCTCCACTTT
TRBD1 TRBJ1-4 - TRBV28 CASSFSPGTAIEKLFF TGTGCCAGCAGTTTCTCACCCGGGACAGCTATTGAAAAACTGTTTTTT
TRBD2 TRBJ2-2 - TRBV18 CASSQGLAGAGAGELFF TGTGCCAGCTCACAGGGACTAGCGGGAGCCGGGGCCGGGGAGCTGTTTTTT
TRBD1 TRBJ2-2 - TRBV28 CASSSRDRGFGELFF TGTGCCAGCAGTTCCCGGGACAGGGGGTTCGGGGAGCTGTTTTTT
- TRBJ1-3 once TRBV11-3 CASSLGGYPGNTIYF TGTGCCAGCAGCTTAGGGGGCTACCCTGGAAACACCATATATTTT
TRBD1 TRBJ2-1 once TRBV6-6 CASTHLRGPGTNEQFF TGTGCCAGCACTCATCTCAGGGGGCCAGGCACAAATGAGCAGTTCTTC
- TRBJ2-7 - TRBV18 CASRQGGSSYEQYF TGTGCCAGCCGGCAGGGGGGTAGCTCCTACGAGCAGTACTTC
TRBD2 TRBJ2-1 once TRBV29-1 CSVKSGRDEQFF TGCAGCGTTAAGAGCGGGAGGGATGAGCAGTTCTTC
- TRBJ2-3 - TRBV15 CATSTEGTDTQYF TGTGCCACCAGCACTGAGGGCACAGATACGCAGTATTTT
- TRBJ1-5 few TRBV6-5 CALAGRSPNQPQHF TGTGCCCTGGCGGGTAGGTCACCAAATCAGCCCCAGCATTTT
- TRBJ1-5 - TRBV12-1 CASSDRGFSDSNQPQHF TGTGCCAGCAGTGACAGGGGGTTTTCCGATAGCAATCAGCCCCAGCATTTT
- TRBJ2-5 - TRBV5-8 CASRGPGTETQYF TGTGCCAGCAGAGGACCGGGAACAGAGACCCAGTACTTC